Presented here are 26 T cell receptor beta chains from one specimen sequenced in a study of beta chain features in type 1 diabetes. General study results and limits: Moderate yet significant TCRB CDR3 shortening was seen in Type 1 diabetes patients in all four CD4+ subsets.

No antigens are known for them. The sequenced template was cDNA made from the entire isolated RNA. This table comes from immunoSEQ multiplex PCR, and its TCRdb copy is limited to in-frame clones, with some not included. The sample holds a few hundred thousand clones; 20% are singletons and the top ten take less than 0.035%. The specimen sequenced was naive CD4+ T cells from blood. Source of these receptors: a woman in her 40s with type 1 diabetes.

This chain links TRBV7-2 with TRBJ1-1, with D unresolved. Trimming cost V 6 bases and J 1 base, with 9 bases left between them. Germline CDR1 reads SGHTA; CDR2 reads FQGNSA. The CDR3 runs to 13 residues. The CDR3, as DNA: TGTGCCAGCAGGGAGGTCGGGAACACTGAAGCTTTCTTT. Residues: CASREVGNTEAFF. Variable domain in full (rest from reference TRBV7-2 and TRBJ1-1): GAGVSQSPSNKVTEKGKDVELRCDPISGHTALYWYRQSLGQGLEFLIYFQGNSAPDKSGLPSDRFSAERTGGSVSTLTIQRTQQEDSAVYLCASREVGNTEAFFGQGTRLTVV.

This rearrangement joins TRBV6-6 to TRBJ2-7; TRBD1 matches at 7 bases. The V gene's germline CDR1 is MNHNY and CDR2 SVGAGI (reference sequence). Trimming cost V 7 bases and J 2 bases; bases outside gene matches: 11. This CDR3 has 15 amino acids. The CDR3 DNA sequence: TGTGCCAGCACTTCTACAGGGGAAAGGGCCTACGAGCAGTACTTC. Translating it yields CASTSTGERAYEQYF.

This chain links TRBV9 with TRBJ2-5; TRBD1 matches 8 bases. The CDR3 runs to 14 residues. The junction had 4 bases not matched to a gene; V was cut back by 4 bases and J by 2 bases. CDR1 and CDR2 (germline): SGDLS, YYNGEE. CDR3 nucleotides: TGTGCCAGCAGCCCCCGGACAGGGCAAGAGACCCAGTACTTC. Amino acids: CASSPRTGQETQYF.

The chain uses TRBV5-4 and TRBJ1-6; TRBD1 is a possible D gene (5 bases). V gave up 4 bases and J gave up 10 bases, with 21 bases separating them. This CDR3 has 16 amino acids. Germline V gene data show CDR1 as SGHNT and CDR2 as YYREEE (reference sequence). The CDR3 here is CASSGALQGIDSPLHF. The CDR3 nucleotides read TGTGCCAGCAGCGGCGCACTCCAGGGAATCGACTCACCCCTCCACTTT.

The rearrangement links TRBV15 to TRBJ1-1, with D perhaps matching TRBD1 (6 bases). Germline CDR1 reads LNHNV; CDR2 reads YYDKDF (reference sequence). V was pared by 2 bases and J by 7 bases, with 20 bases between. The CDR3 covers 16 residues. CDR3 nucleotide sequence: TGTGCCACCAGCAGATCCCAGACAGGTTTTGCGAATGAAGCTTTCTTT. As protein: CATSRSQTGFANEAFF.

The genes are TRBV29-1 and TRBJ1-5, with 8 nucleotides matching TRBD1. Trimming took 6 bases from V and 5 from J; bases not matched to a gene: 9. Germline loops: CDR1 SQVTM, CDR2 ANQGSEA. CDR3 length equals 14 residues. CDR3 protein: CSVGGQGLDQPQHF. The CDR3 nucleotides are TGCAGCGTGGGAGGACAGGGCCTTGATCAGCCCCAGCATTTT.

This CDR3 reads CASSLQGGWGYTF. Here the CDR3 DNA reads TGTGCCAGCAGCTTACAAGGGGGTTGGGGCTACACCTTC. V usage is TRBV5-4 and J usage is TRBJ1-2, with a tentative D call TRBD1 (6 bases). The ends were cut back, 2 bases at V and 8 bases at J, with 13 bases in the middle. CDR3 length: 13 amino acids. Germline V CDR1 and CDR2: SGHNT, YYREEE (reference sequence).

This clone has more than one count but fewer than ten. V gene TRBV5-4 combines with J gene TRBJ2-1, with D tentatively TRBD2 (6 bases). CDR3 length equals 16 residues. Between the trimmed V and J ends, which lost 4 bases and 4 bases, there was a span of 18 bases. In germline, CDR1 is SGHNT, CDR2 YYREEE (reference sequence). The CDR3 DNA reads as TGTGCCAGCAGCCAGGCTGCGGGACCAAAATACAATGAGCAGTTCTTC. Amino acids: CASSQAAGPKYNEQFF.

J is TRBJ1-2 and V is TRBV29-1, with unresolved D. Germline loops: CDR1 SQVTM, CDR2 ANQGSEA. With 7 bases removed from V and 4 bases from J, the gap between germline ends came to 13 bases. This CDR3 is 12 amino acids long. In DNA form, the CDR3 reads TGCAGCGCCGGCGGCAGTACCTATGGCTACACCTTC. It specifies CSAGGSTYGYTF.

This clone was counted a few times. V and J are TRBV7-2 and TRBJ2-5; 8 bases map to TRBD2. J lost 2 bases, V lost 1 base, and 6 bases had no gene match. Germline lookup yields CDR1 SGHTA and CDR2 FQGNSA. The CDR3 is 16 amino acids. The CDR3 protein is CASSLVPAGVQETQYF. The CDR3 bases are TGTGCCAGCAGCTTAGTGCCAGCGGGGGTTCAAGAGACCCAGTACTTC.

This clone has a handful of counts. DNA for the CDR3: TGTGCCAGCAGCTTGGGCCCTCATGCGCGGGAATCCGAGCAGTACTTC. Its protein is CASSLGPHARESEQYF. The chain carries TRBV5-4 and TRBJ2-7; possible D gene TRBD2, 6 bases. Trimming shortened V by 0 bases and J by 6 bases, and 19 bases separated the two germline ends. The CDR3 consists of 16 residues. Germline CDR1 SGHNT, CDR2 YYREEE (reference sequence).

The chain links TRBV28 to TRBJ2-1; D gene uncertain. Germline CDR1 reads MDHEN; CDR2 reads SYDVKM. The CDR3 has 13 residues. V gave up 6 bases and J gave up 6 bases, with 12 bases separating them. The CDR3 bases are TGTGCCAGCAGGTCCCCAGTGGCCAATGAGCAGTTCTTC. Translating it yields CASRSPVANEQFF.

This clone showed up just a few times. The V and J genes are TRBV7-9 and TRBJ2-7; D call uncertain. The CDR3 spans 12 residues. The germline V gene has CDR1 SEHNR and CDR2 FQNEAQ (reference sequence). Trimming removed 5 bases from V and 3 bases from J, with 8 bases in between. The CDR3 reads CASSPTDYEQYF. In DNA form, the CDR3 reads TGTGCCAGCAGCCCTACCGACTACGAGCAGTACTTC.

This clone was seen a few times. DNA for the CDR3: TGCGCCAGCAGCTTGGTGCCAGGGTCCAATGAGCAGTTCTTC. Its translation is CASSLVPGSNEQFF. The chain recombines TRBV5-1 with TRBJ2-1; the D gene is possibly TRBD1 (5 bases). Germline V gene sequence: CDR1 SGHRS, CDR2 YFSETQ. The V end was cut by 0 bases, the J end by 6 bases, with 10 bases between. This CDR3 is built from 14 residues.

CDR3 amino acids: CASSSDRGGEQYF. The CDR3 coding sequence is TGTGCCAGCAGTTCGGACAGGGGAGGGGAGCAGTACTTC. J is TRBJ2-7 and V is TRBV5-4; 9 nucleotides line up with TRBD1. The CDR3 is 13 amino acids. The germline gives CDR1 SGHNT, CDR2 YYREEE (reference sequence). The ends lost 5 bases at V and 7 bases at J; junction bases unmatched: 7.

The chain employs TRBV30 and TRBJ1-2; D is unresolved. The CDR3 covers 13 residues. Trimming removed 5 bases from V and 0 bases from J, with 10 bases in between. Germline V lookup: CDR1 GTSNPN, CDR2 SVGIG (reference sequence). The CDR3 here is CAWGLKSNYGYTF. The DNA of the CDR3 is TGTGCCTGGGGGCTGAAATCTAACTATGGCTACACCTTC.

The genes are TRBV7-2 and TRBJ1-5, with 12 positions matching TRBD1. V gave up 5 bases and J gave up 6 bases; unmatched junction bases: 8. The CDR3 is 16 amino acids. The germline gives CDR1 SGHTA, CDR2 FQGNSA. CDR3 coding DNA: TGTGCCAGCAGCATACTGGGACAGGGGGCCGGTCAGCCCCAGCATTTT. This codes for CASSILGQGAGQPQHF. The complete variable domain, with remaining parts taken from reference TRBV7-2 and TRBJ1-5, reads GAGVSQSPSNKVTEKGKDVELRCDPISGHTALYWYRQSLGQGLEFLIYFQGNSAPDKSGLPSDRFSAERTGGSVSTLTIQRTQQEDSAVYLCASSILGQGAGQPQHFGDGTRLSIL.

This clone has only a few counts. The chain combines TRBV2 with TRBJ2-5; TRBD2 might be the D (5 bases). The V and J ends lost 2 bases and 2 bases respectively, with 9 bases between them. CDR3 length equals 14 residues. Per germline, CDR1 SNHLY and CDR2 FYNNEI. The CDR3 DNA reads TGTGCCAGCAGTGAACCCCGGGATCAAGAGACCCAGTACTTC. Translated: CASSEPRDQETQYF.

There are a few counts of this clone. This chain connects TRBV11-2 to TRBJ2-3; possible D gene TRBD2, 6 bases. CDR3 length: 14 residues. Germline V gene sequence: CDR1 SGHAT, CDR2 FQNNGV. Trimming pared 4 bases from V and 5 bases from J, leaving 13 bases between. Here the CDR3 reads CASSSGVLGDTQYF. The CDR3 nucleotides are TGTGCCAGCAGCTCGGGGGTTCTGGGAGATACGCAGTATTTT.

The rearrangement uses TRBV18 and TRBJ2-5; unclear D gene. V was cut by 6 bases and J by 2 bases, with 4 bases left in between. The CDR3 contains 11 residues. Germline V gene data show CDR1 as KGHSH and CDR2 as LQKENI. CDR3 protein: CASSPQETQYF. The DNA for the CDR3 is TGTGCCAGCTCTCCGCAAGAGACCCAGTACTTC.

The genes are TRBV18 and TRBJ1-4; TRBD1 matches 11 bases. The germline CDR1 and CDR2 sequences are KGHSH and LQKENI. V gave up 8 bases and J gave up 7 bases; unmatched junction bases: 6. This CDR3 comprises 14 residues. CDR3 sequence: CASGSGTGGEKLFF. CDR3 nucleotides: TGTGCCAGCGGTTCCGGGACAGGGGGTGAAAAACTGTTTTTT.

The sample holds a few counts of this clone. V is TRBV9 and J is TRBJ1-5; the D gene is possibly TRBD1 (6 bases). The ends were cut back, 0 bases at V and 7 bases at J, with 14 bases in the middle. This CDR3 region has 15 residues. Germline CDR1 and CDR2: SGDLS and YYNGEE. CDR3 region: CASSVDGGLSQPQHF. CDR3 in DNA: TGTGCCAGCAGCGTAGACGGGGGGCTAAGCCAGCCCCAGCATTTT.

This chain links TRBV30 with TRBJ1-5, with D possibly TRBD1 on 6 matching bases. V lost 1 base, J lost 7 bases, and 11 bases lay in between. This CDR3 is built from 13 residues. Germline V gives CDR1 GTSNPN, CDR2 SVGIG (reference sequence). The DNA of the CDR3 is TGTGCCTGGAGTGCCTACAGGGACCAGCCCCAGCATTTT. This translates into CAWSAYRDQPQHF.

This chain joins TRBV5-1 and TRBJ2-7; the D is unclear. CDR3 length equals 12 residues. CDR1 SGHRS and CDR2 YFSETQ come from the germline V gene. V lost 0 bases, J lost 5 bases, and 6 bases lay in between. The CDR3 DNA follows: TGCGCCAGCAGCTTGGTAGAAAACGAGCAGTACTTC. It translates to CASSLVENEQYF.

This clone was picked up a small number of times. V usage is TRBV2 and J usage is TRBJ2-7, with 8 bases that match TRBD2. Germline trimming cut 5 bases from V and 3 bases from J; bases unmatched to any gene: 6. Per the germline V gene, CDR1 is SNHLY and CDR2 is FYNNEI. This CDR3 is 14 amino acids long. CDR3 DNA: TGTGCCAGCAGTCGGGGGGGGGAAGACTACGAGCAGTACTTC. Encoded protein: CASSRGGEDYEQYF.

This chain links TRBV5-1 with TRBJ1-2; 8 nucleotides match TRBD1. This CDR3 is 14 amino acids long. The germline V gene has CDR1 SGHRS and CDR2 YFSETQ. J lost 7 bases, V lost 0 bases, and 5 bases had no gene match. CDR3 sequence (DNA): TGCGCCAGCAGCTTGGATCAGGGGGCGAGTGGCTACACCTTC. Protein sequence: CASSLDQGASGYTF.